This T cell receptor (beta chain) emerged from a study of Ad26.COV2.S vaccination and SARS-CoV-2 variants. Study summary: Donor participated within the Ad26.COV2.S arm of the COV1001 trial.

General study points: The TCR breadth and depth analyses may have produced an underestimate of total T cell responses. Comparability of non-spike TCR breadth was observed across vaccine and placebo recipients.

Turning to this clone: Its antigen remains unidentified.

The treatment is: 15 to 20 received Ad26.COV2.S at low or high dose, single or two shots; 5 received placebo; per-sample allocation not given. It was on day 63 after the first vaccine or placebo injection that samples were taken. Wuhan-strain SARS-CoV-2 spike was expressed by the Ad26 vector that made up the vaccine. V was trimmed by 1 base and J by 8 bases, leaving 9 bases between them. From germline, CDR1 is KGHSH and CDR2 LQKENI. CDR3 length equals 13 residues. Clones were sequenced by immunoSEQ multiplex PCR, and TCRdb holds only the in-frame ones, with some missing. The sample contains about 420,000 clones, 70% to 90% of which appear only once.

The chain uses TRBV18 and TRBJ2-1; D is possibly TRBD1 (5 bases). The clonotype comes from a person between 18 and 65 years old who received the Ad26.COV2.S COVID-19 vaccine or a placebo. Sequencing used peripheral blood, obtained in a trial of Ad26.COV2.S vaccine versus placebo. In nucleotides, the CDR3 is TGTGCCAGCTCACCACTCCAGGGCTATGAGCAGTTCTTC. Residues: CASSPLQGYEQFF.